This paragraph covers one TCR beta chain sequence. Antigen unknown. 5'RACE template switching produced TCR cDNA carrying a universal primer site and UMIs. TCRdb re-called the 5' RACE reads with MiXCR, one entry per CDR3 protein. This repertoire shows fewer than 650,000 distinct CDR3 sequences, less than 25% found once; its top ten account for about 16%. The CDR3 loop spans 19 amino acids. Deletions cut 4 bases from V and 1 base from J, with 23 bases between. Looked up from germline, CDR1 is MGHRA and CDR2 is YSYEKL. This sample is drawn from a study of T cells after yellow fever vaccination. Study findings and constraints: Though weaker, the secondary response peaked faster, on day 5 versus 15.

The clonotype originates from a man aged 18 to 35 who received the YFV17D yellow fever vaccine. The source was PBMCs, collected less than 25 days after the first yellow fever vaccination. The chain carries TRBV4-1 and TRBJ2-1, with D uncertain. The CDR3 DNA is TGCGCCAGCAGCCGACTCCCGACCGGGTATGGGATGTCCTACAATGAGCAGTTCTTC. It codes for CASSRLPTGYGMSYNEQFF.